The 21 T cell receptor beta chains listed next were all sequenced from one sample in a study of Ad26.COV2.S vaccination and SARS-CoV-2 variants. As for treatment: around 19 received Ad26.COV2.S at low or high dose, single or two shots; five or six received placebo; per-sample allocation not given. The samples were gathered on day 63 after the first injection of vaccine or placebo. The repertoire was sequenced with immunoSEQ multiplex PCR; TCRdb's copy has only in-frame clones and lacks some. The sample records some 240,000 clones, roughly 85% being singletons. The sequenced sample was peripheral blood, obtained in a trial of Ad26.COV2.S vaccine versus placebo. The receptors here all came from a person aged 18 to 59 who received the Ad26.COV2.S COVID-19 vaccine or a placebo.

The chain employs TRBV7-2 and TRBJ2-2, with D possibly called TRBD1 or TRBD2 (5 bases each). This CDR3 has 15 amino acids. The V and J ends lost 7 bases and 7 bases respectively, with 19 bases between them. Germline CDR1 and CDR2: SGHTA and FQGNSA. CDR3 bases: TGTGCCAGCACTACCCGGACGGGGCTCGGCGGGGAGCTGTTTTTT. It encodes CASTTRTGLGGELFF.

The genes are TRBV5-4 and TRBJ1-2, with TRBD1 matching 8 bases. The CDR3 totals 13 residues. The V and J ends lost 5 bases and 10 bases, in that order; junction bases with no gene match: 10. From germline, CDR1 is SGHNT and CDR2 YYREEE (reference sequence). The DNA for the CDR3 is TGTGCCAGCAGGGCCGGGACAGGCGAATTCTACACCTTC. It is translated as CASRAGTGEFYTF.

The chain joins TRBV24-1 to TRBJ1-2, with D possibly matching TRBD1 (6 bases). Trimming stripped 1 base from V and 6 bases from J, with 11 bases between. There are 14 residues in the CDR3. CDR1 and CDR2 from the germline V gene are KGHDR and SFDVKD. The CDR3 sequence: CATSDFAGADGYTF. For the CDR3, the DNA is TGTGCCACCAGTGATTTCGCAGGGGCGGATGGCTACACCTTC.

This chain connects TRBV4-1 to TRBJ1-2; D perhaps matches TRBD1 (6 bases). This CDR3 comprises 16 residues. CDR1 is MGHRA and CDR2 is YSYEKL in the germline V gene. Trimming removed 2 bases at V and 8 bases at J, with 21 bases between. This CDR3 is CASSQPREGVLEGYTF. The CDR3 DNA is TGCGCCAGCAGCCAACCAAGGGAGGGGGTCCTAGAAGGCTACACCTTC.

The CDR3: CASSDSGGGTDTQYF. The CDR3 DNA is TGTGCCAGCAGCGATAGCGGGGGGGGCACAGATACGCAGTATTTT. V and J are TRBV5-6 and TRBJ2-3; TRBD2 aligns across 11 bases. In germline, CDR1 is SGHDT, CDR2 YYEEEE. This CDR3 spans 15 amino acids. Losses at the gene ends were 4 bases for V and 1 base for J; bases not matched to a gene: 2.

The CDR3 nucleotides are TGTGGAGGGGGGGAGACCCAGTACTTC. It is translated as CGGGETQYF. The gene calls are TRBV27 and TRBJ2-5; either TRBD1 or TRBD2 may supply D (6 bases each). The CDR3 runs 9 residues. The germline V gene encodes CDR1 MNHEY and CDR2 SMNVEV (reference sequence).

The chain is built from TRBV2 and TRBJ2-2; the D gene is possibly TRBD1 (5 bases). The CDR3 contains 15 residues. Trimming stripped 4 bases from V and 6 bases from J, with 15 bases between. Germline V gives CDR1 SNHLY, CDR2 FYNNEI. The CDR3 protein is CASSGQGVGAGELFF. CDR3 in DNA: TGTGCCAGCAGTGGGCAAGGGGTGGGCGCCGGGGAGCTGTTTTTT.

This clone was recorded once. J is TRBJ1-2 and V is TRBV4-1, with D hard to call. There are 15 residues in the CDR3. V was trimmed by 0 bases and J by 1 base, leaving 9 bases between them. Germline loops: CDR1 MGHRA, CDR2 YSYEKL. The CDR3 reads CASSQEQLFNYGYTF. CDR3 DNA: TGCGCCAGCAGCCAAGAACAGCTTTTTAACTATGGCTACACCTTC.

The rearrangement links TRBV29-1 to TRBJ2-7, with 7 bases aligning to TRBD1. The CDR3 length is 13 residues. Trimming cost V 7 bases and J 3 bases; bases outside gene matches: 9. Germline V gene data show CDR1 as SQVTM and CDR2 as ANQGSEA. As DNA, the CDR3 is TGCAGCGCAGGGACAGCCACGGTCTACGAGCAGTACTTC. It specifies CSAGTATVYEQYF.

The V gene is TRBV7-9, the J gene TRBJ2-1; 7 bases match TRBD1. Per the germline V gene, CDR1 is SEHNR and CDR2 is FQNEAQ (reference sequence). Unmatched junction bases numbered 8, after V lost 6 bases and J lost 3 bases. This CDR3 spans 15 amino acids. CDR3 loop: CASRSRQGLYNEQFF. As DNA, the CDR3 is TGTGCCAGCAGATCCCGACAGGGCCTCTACAATGAGCAGTTCTTC.

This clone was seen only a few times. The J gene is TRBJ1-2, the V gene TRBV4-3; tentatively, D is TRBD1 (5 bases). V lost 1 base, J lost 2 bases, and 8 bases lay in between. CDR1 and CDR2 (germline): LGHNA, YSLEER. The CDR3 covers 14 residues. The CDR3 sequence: CASSQAGKNYGYTF. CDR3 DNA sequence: TGCGCCAGCAGCCAAGCAGGGAAAAACTATGGCTACACCTTC.

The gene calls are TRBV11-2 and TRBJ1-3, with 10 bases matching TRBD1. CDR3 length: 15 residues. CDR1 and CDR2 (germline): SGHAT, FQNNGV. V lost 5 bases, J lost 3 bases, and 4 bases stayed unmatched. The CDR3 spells CASSLGTGVGNTIYF. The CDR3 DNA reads TGTGCCAGCAGCCTGGGGACAGGGGTTGGAAACACCATATATTTT.

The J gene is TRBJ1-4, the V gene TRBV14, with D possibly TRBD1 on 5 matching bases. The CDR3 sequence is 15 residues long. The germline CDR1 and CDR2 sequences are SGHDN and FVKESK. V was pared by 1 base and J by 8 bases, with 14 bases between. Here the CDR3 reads CASSQARGSGEKLFF. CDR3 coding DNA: TGTGCCAGCAGCCAAGCTCGGGGGAGTGGAGAAAAACTGTTTTTT.

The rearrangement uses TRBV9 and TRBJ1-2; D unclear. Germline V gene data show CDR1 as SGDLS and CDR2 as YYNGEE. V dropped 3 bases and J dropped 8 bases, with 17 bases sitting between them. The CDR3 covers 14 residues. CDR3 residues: CASSGLRALGGYTF. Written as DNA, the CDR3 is TGTGCCAGCAGCGGCCTCCGGGCCCTCGGGGGCTACACCTTC.

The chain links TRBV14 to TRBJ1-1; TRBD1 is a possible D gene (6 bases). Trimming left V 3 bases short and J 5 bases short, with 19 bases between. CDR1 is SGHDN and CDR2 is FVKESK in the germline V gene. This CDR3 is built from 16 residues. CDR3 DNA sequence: TGTGCCAGCAGCCATGTTGGTGGGGGCTTGAGGACTGAAGCTTTCTTT. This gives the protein CASSHVGGGLRTEAFF.

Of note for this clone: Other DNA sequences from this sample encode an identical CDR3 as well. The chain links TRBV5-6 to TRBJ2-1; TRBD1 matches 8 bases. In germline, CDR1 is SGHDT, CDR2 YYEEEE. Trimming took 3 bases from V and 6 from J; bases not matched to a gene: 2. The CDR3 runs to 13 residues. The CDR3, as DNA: TGTGCCAGCAGCTCGGGGACAGGCAATGAGCAGTTCTTC. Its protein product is CASSSGTGNEQFF.

The DNA for the CDR3 is TGTGCCAGCAGCCCCCGGACTAGCGGGGGTCAAGAGACCCAGTACTTC. This translates into CASSPRTSGGQETQYF. V gene TRBV11-3 combines with J gene TRBJ2-5; TRBD2 matches at 13 bases. V shed 5 bases, J shed 2 bases, and the junction held 5 bases outside the gene matches. Germline assignment: CDR1 SGHNT and CDR2 YENEEA. The CDR3 has 16 amino acids.

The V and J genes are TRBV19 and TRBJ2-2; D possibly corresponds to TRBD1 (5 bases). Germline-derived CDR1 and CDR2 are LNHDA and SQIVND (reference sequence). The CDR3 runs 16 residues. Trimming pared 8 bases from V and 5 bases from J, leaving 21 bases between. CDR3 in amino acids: CASQGSRLVETGELFF. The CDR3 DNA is TGTGCCAGTCAGGGATCCCGCCTTGTAGAGACCGGGGAGCTGTTTTTT.

The chain's CDR3 is CSARQGNEQFF. The CDR3 DNA follows: TGCAGTGCCCGCCAAGGCAATGAGCAGTTCTTC. V and J are TRBV20-1 and TRBJ2-1, with D uncertain. This CDR3 is built from 11 residues. Germline assignment: CDR1 DFQATT and CDR2 SNEGSKA (reference sequence). With 6 bases removed from V and 6 bases from J, the gap between germline ends came to 9 bases.

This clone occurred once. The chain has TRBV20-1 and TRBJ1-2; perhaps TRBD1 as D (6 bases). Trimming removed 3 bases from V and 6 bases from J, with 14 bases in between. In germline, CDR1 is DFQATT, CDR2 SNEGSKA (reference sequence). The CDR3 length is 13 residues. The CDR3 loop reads CSASRDTEDGYTF. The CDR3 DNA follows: TGCAGTGCTAGTAGGGACACCGAGGATGGCTACACCTTC.

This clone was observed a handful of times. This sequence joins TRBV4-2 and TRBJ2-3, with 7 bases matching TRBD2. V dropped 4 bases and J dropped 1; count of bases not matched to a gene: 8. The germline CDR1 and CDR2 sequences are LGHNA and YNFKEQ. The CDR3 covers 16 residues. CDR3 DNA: TGTGCCAGCAGCCGATCCGGGACTACCCGCACAGATACGCAGTATTTT. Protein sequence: CASSRSGTTRTDTQYF.